The rows below give T cell receptor beta chains drawn from one sample of a study of PD-L1 blockade in urothelial cancer. The repertoire was sequenced with immunoSEQ multiplex PCR; TCRdb's copy has only in-frame clones and lacks some. The data contain around 93,000 clones, around four fifths of them singletons. The sequences come from PBMCs, collected around atezolizumab (anti-PD-L1) treatment. The receptors were gathered from a man aged 70-80 years with urothelial cancer. Each CDR3 is given with its conserved first and last residue. The order of the fields is clone size, D gene, J gene, V gene, CDR3 DNA, CDR3 protein. The D gene is left open where the match is weak. Part of the rows lack a size; the others show once, few, many or a class for expanded clones.

>-|TRBD2|TRBJ2-5|TRBV7-2
TGTGCCAGCAGCTTTGCGGGAGGGCCGACAGTACAAGAGACCCAGTACTTC
CASSFAGGPTVQETQYF
>-|-|TRBJ2-1|TRBV7-9
TGTGCCAGCAGCCGAATAGAGAACGATGAGCAGTTCTTC
CASSRIENDEQFF
>-|-|TRBJ2-1|TRBV19
TGTGCCAGCTCCCGGCAGGGTATCGAAATTTATGAGCAGTTCTTC
CASSRQGIEIYEQFF
>-|-|TRBJ2-5|TRBV7-9
TGTGCCAGCAGACTAGAGCCCGTAGTCGAAGAGACCCAGTACTTC
CASRLEPVVEETQYF
>-|-|TRBJ1-1|TRBV13
TGTGCCAGCAGCTTAAGCAGGGGCACTGAAGCTTTCTTT
CASSLSRGTEAFF
>-|-|TRBJ2-5|TRBV10-3
TGTGCCATCAGTCCTACTGAGAGACAAGAGACCCAGTACTTC
CAISPTERQETQYF
>once|-|TRBJ2-7|TRBV9
TGTGCCAGCAGCGTAGGAGGCGGGACCCCCTACGAGCAGTACTTC
CASSVGGGTPYEQYF
>-|TRBD1|TRBJ2-1|TRBV2
TGTGCCAGCAGTGACCGGACAGGGATTAATGAGCAGTTCTTC
CASSDRTGINEQFF
>-|TRBD2|TRBJ2-1|TRBV9
TGTGCCAGCAGCGTAGTCCCCGGGAGGGCCTACAATGAGCAGTTCTTC
CASSVVPGRAYNEQFF
>-|-|TRBJ1-1|TRBV5-1
TGCGCCAGCAGCTCCGACACTGAAGCTTTCTTT
CASSSDTEAFF
>-|-|TRBJ1-2|TRBV7-2
TGTGCCAGCAGCTTAGGAGAGGGTGGCTACACCTTC
CASSLGEGGYTF
>-|TRBD1|TRBJ1-5|TRBV10-2
TGCGCCAGCAGTGAGGCCCAGGGGGCGAGGGGCAATCAGCCCCAGCATTTT
CASSEAQGARGNQPQHF
>-|-|TRBJ2-3|TRBV21-1
-
CASSKVGGGIDTDTQYF
>-|-|TRBJ2-7|TRBV7-6
TGTGCCAGCAGCTTATGGGACGGGAGCACCAACGAGCAGTACTTC
CASSLWDGSTNEQYF
>-|-|TRBJ1-4|TRBV4-2
TGTGCCAGCAGCCAAGATTGGGCCTTAAATGAAAAACTGTTTTTT
CASSQDWALNEKLFF
>-|-|TRBJ1-5|TRBV6-1
TGTGCCAGCAGGGCAGGCAATCAGCCCCAGCATTTT
CASRAGNQPQHF
>-|TRBD1|TRBJ1-4|TRBV9
TGTGCCAGCAGCGGCGGACAGGGACTTGAAAAACTGTTTTTT
CASSGGQGLEKLFF
>-|TRBD1|TRBJ2-1|TRBV19
TGTGCCAGTAATCTAGACGGACAGGGGGCGACGTATGAGCAGTTCTTC
CASNLDGQGATYEQFF
>-|-|TRBJ2-7|TRBV7-2
TGTGCCAGCAGAGGCGTCAGCGGGCCCGAGCAGTACTTC
CASRGVSGPEQYF
>-|TRBD2|TRBJ2-7|TRBV11-1
TGTGCCAGCAGCAGGACTAGCGGGAGAGGCGACGAGCAGTACTTC
CASSRTSGRGDEQYF
>once|TRBD1|TRBJ2-3|TRBV11-2
TGTGCCAGCAGCTTAGGGACAGGGGTGTCAGATACGCAGTATTTT
CASSLGTGVSDTQYF
>-|-|TRBJ2-7|TRBV2
TGTGCCAGCAGGGGCGATATCTACGAGCAGTACTTC
CASRGDIYEQYF
>-|-|TRBJ1-1|TRBV2
TGTGCCAGCAGTTCTCGGACTGTGAACACTGAAGCTTTCTTT
CASSSRTVNTEAFF
>-|TRBD2|TRBJ2-1|TRBV19
TGTGCCAGTAGAACTGATAGCGGGAGAGTTGGTGAGCAGTTCTTC
CASRTDSGRVGEQFF
>few|-|TRBJ2-2|TRBV11-2
TGTGCCAGCAGCCTAATCACCGGGGAGCTGTTTTTT
CASSLITGELFF
>medium-sized|TRBD1|TRBJ1-1|TRBV6-1
TGTGCCAGCAAACAGGGGTGGGGGTTGGCTGAAGCTTTCTTT
CASKQGWGLAEAFF
>-|TRBD2|TRBJ2-2|TRBV5-4
TGTGCCAGCAGCCCATTAGCGGGAGGGCCCCCCGGGGAGCTGTTTTTT
CASSPLAGGPPGELFF
>-|TRBD1|TRBJ2-4|TRBV25-1
TGTGCCAGCAGTGAAACCCGGGACAGTAAAAACATTCAGTACTTC
CASSETRDSKNIQYF
>-|-|TRBJ1-5|TRBV28
TGTGCCAGCACCACCACTGTAGGCAATCAGCCCCAGCATTTT
CASTTTVGNQPQHF
>-|-|TRBJ2-3|TRBV6-5
TGTGCCAGCAGCCAAGCGGCTACGCAGTATTTT
CASSQAATQYF
>-|-|TRBJ1-1|TRBV6-6
TGTGCCAGCCATCGGGGAGGACAAGAAGCTTTCTTT
CASHRGGQEAFF
>many|-|TRBJ1-3|TRBV27
TGTGCCAGCAGTGCCGGTGGCGGGGGACACACCATATATTTT
CASSAGGGGHTIYF
>-|-|TRBJ2-7|TRBV5-4
TGTGCCAGCAGCTTCGGGGGCTCCTACGAGCAGTACTTC
CASSFGGSYEQYF
>-|-|TRBJ1-1|TRBV15
TGTGCCACCAGCAGAGACCTATCGGGACTCAGGAACACTGAAGCTTTCTTT
CATSRDLSGLRNTEAFF
>-|TRBD2|TRBJ2-3|TRBV5-1
TGCGCCAGCAGCTTCGGACTAGCGGATAGCACAGATACGCAGTATTTT
CASSFGLADSTDTQYF
>-|TRBD1|TRBJ2-5|TRBV7-9
TGTGCCAGCAGCCTGACAGGGGGAAGGGAGACCCAGTACTTC
CASSLTGGRETQYF
>-|-|TRBJ2-3|TRBV6-4
TGTGCCAGCAGTGACTCGTTAAGGGGTACGCAGTATTTT
CASSDSLRGTQYF
>-|-|TRBJ1-1|TRBV6-6
TGTGCCAGCAGCCTACAGCGGATAGAAGCTTTCTTT
CASSLQRIEAFF